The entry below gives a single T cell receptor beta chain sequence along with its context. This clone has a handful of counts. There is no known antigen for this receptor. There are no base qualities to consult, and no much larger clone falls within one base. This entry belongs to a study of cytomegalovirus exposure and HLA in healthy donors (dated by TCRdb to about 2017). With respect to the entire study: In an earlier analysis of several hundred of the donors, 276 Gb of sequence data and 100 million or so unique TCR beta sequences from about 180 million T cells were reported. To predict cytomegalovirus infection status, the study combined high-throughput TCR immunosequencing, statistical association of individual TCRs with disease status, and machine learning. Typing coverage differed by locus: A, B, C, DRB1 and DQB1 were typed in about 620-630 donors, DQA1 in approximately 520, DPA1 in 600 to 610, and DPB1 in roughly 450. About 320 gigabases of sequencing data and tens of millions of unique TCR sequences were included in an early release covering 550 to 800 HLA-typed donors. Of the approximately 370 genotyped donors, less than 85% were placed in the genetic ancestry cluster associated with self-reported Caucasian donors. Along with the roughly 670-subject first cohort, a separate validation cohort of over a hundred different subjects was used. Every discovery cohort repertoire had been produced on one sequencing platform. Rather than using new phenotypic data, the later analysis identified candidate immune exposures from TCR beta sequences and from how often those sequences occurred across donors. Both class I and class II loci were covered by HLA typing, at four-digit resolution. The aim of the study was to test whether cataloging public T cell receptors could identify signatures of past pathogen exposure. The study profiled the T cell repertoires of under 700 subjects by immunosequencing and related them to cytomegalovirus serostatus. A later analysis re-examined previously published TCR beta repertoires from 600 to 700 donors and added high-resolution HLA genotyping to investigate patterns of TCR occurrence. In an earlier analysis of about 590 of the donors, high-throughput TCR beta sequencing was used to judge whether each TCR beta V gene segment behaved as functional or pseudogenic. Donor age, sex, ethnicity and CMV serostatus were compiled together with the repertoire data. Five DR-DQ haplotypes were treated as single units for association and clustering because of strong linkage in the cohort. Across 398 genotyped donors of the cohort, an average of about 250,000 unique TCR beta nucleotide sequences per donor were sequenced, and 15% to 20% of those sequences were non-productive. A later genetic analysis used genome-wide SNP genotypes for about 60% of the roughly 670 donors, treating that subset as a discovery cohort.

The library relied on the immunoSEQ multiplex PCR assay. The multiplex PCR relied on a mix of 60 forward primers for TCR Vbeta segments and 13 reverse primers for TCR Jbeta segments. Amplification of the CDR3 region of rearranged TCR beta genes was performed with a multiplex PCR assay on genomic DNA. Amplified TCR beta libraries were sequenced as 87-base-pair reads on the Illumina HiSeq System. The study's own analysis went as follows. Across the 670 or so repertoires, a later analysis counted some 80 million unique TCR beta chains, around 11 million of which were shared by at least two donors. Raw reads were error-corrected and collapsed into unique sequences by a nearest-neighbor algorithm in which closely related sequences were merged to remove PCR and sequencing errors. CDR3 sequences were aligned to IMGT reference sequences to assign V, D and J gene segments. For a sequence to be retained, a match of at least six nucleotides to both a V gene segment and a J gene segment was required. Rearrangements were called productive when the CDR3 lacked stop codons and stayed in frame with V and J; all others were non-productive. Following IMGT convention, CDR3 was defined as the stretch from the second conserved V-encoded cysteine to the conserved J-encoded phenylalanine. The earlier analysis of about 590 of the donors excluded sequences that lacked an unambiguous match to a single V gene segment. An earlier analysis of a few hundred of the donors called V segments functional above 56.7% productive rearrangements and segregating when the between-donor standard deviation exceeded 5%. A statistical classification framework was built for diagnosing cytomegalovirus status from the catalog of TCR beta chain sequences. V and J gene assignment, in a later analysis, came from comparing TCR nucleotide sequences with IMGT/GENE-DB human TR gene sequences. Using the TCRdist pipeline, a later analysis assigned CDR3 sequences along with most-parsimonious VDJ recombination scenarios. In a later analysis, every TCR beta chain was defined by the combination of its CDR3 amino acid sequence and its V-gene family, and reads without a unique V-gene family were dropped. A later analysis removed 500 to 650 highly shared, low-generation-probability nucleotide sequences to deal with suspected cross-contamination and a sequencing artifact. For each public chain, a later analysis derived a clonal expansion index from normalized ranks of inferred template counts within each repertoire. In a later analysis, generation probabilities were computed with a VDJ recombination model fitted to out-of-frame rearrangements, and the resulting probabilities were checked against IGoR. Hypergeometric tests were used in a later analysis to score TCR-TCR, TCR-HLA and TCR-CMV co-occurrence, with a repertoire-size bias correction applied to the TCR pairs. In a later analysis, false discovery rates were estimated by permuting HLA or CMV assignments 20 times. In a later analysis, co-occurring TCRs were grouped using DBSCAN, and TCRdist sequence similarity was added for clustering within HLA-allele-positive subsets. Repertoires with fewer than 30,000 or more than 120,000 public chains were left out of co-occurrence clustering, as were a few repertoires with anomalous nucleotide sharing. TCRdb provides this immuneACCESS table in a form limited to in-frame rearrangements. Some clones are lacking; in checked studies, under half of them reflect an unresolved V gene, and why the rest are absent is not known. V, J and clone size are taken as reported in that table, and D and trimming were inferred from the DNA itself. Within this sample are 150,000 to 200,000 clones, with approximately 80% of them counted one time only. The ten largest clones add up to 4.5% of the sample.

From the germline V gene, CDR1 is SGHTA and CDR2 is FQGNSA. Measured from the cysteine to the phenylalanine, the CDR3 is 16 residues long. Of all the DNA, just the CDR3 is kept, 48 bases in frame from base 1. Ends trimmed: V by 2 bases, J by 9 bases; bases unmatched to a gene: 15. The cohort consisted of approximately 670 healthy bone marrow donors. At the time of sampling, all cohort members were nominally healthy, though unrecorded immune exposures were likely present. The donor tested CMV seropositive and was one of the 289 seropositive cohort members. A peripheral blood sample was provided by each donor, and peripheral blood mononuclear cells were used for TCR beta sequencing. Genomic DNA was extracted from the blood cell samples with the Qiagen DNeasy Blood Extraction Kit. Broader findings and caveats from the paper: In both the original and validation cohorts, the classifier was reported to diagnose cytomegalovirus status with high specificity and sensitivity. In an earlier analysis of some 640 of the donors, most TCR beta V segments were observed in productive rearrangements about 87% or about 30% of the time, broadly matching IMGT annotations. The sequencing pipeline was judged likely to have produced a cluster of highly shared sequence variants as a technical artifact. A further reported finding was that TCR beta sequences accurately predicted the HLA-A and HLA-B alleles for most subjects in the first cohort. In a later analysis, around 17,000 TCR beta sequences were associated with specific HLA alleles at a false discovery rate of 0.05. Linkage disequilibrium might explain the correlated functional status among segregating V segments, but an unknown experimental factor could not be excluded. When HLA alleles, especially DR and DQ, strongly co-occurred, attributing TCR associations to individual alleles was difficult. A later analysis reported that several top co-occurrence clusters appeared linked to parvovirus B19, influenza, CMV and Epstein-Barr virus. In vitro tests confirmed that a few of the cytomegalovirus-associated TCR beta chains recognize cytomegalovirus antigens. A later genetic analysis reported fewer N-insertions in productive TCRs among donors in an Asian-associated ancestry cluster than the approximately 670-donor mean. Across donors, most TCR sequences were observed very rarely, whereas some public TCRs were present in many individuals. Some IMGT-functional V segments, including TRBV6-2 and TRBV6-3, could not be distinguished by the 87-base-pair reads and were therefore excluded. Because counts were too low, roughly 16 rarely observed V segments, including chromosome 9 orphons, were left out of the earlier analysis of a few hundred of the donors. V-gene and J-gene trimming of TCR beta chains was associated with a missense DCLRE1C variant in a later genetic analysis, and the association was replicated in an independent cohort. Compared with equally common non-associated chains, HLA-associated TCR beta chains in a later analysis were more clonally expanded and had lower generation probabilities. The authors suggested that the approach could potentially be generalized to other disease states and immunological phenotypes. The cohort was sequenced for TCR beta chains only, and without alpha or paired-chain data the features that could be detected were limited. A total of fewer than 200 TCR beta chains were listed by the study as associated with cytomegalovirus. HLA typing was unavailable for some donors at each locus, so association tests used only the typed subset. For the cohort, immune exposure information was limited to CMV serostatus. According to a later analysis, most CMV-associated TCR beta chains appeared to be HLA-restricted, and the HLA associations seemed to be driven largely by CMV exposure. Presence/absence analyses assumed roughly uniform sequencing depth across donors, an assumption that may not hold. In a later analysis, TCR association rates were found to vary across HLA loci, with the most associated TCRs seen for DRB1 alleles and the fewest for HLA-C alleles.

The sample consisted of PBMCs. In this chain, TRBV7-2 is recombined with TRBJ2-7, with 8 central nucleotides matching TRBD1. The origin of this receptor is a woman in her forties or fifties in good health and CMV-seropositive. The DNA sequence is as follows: TGTGCCAGCAGCTTAACAACCGGGACAGGCGCCGCGGGGCAGTACTTC. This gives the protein CASSLTTGTGAAGQYF.